One and the same sample provided the 13 T cell receptor beta chains below, sequenced in a study of blood T cell repertoires in COVID-19. Repertoires were generated with immunoSEQ multiplex PCR, while TCRdb's copy carries only in-frame clones and drops some. The sample contains 140,000 or so clones, under 85% of which appear only once. The sequenced sample was PBMCs or T cells enriched from blood (not recorded which). The receptors shown here come from a woman between 18 and 29 years old who had been exposed to COVID-19.

This clone occurred a few times. The chain is built from TRBV6-4 and TRBJ1-6; D is undetermined. Trimming left V 4 bases short and J 5 bases short, with 12 bases between. Looked up from germline, CDR1 is MRHNA and CDR2 is SNTAGT. The CDR3 totals 15 residues. This CDR3 reads CASSAGIGHNSPLHF. As DNA, the CDR3 is TGTGCCAGCAGTGCCGGGATTGGGCATAATTCACCCCTCCACTTT.

This chain links TRBV28 with TRBJ1-6; 7 bases are a match to TRBD1. The CDR3 consists of 16 residues. After removal of 2 bases from V and 11 bases from J, the junction contained 12 bases not matched to a gene. Germline V gene sequence: CDR1 MDHEN, CDR2 SYDVKM. The CDR3 region has the DNA TGTGCCAGCAGTTTACCAATGTACAGGGGTTATACACCCCTCCACTTT. Its translation is CASSLPMYRGYTPLHF.

The chain has TRBV7-9 and TRBJ2-7, with D maybe TRBD1 (5 bases). Germline CDR1 SEHNR, CDR2 FQNEAQ (reference sequence). The length of the CDR3 is 12 residues. V was cut by 0 bases and J by 6 bases, with 6 bases left in between. The CDR3 loop reads CASSLAGVEQYF. The CDR3, as DNA: TGTGCCAGCAGCTTAGCAGGGGTCGAGCAGTACTTC.

This chain connects TRBV7-3 to TRBJ2-6, with 7 nucleotides matching TRBD2. The CDR3 runs 20 residues. The germline V gene has CDR1 SGHTA and CDR2 FQGTGA. V dropped 5 bases and J dropped 0; count of bases not matched to a gene: 16. CDR3 bases: TGTGCCAGCAGCCCATTCCTGACTAGCCGGCAAAGCTCTGGGGCCAACGTCCTGACTTTC. Protein: CASSPFLTSRQSSGANVLTF.

The V gene is TRBV27, the J gene TRBJ2-2, with a tentative D call TRBD2 (6 bases). The V end was cut by 3 bases, the J end by 4 bases, with 9 bases between. CDR3 length equals 14 residues. Germline V gene lookup returns CDR1 MNHEY and CDR2 SMNVEV (reference sequence). In nucleotides, the CDR3 is TGTGCCAGCAGTTTTTGGGGGGTCACCGGGGAGCTGTTTTTT. This codes for CASSFWGVTGELFF.

The chain is built from TRBV28 and TRBJ2-3; 10 bases fit TRBD1. Germline-derived CDR1 and CDR2 are MDHEN and SYDVKM. The ends lost 5 bases at V and 3 bases at J; junction bases unmatched: 5. The CDR3 has 15 residues. The CDR3 DNA reads TGTGCCAGCAGTCCCCCGGGACAGGGGACAGATACGCAGTATTTT. Amino acid sequence: CASSPPGQGTDTQYF.

This clone was observed a single time. J is TRBJ2-5 and V is TRBV19; 7 bases line up with TRBD2. The CDR3 spans 15 residues. After removal of 6 bases from V and 3 bases from J, the junction contained 10 bases not matched to a gene. Germline CDR1 and CDR2: LNHDA and SQIVND (reference sequence). The CDR3 coding sequence is TGTGCCAGTAGCGTGCTAGCGGAAGTAGAAGAGACCCAGTACTTC. Amino acids: CASSVLAEVEETQYF.

This chain joins TRBV19 and TRBJ2-7, with TRBD1 identical over 9 bases. V dropped 4 bases and J dropped 6; count of bases not matched to a gene: 16. CDR3 length equals 17 residues. CDR1 and CDR2 (germline): LNHDA, SQIVND (reference sequence). The CDR3 loop is CASSNVFRDRDLGEQYF. Written as DNA, the CDR3 is TGTGCCAGTAGTAATGTATTCCGGGACAGGGACCTCGGCGAGCAGTACTTC.

The chain employs TRBV7-9 and TRBJ1-6; 9 bases line up with TRBD1. J lost 4 bases, V lost 5 bases, and 9 bases had no gene match. The CDR3 spans 17 residues. Germline-derived CDR1 and CDR2 are SEHNR and FQNEAQ (reference sequence). The CDR3 is CASSRTPGQGYNSPLHF. In DNA form, the CDR3 reads TGTGCCAGCAGCCGTACGCCGGGACAGGGTTATAATTCACCCCTCCACTTT.

The V gene is TRBV6-1, the J gene TRBJ2-2; 7 bases agree with TRBD1. CDR1 is MNHNS, CDR2 SASEGT, per germline. V shed 2 bases, J shed 3 bases, and the junction held 3 bases outside the gene matches. CDR3 size: 15 residues. CDR3 nucleotides: TGTGCCAGCAGTGAAAAGGGGGCATACACCGGGGAGCTGTTTTTT. As protein: CASSEKGAYTGELFF.

Note on this clone: Other DNA sequences in the sample encode the same CDR3. The chain employs TRBV9 and TRBJ2-7, with 8 positions matching TRBD1. J gave up 1 base and V 0 bases, and 3 bases lay outside the gene matches. This CDR3 spans 15 amino acids. Germline V lookup: CDR1 SGDLS, CDR2 YYNGEE. CDR3 residues: CASSVGDRSSYEQYF. The CDR3 nucleotides read TGTGCCAGCAGCGTAGGGGACAGGTCATCCTACGAGCAGTACTTC.

The chain has TRBV7-2 and TRBJ2-7; 8 bases fit TRBD2. The germline V gene has CDR1 SGHTA and CDR2 FQGNSA. CDR3 length equals 16 residues. V lost 5 bases to trimming and J lost 0 bases; unmatched junction nucleotides: 9. CDR3 loop: CASSPEGTSRSYEQYF. The CDR3 nucleotides read TGTGCCAGCAGCCCCGAGGGGACTAGTCGCTCCTACGAGCAGTACTTC.

The rearrangement uses TRBV10-2 and TRBJ2-7, with 11 bases identical to TRBD1. The CDR3 has 15 residues. J was trimmed by 3 bases and V by 4 bases; bases with no gene match: 5. The germline gives CDR1 WSHSY, CDR2 SAAADI. CDR3 amino acids: CASSGGDRGIYEQYF. The CDR3 region has the DNA TGCGCCAGCAGTGGGGGGGACAGGGGGATCTACGAGCAGTACTTC.